The source of this T cell receptor (beta chain) is a study of blood T cell repertoires in COVID-19. Repertoires were generated with immunoSEQ multiplex PCR, while TCRdb's copy carries only in-frame clones and drops some. The data hold hundreds of thousands of clones, with 88% observed a single time. CDR3 length: 17 amino acids. The germline V gene encodes CDR1 SGHTA and CDR2 FQGTGA. V shed 3 bases and J 5 bases; nucleotides not matched to a gene: 11. The sequenced sample was peripheral blood. This clonotype was obtained from a woman in her twenties or thirties with COVID-19, enrolled during active disease. This rearrangement joins TRBV7-3 to TRBJ2-3; 10 bases fit TRBD1. The CDR3 coding sequence is TGTGCCAGCAGCTTCATAACGGGGACAGGGGTTGGAGATACGCAGTATTTT. Protein: CASSFITGTGVGDTQYF.